This entry lists 20 T cell receptor beta chains sequenced from one sample in a study of cytomegalovirus exposure and HLA in healthy donors. It was with 60 Vbeta and 13 Jbeta primers that the PCR ran. The table came from immunoSEQ multiplex PCR; TCRdb's copy has only in-frame clones and leaves some out. Its table records some 70,000 clones. The sequencing input was PBMCs. All receptors derive from a man in his forties in good health and CMV-seronegative.

The chain has TRBV7-2 and TRBJ1-5; D uncertain. V was pared by 5 bases and J by 0 bases, with 11 bases between. This CDR3 is 15 amino acids long. Germline loops: CDR1 SGHTA, CDR2 FQGNSA. CDR3 residues: CASSISPDSNQPQHF. In nucleotides, the CDR3 is TGTGCCAGCAGCATTAGTCCCGATAGCAATCAGCCCCAGCATTTT.

The chain uses TRBV10-3 and TRBJ2-7; TRBD2 agrees at 7 bases. Germline V gives CDR1 ENHRY, CDR2 SYGVKD. The V and J ends lost 0 bases and 2 bases, in that order; junction bases with no gene match: 7. The CDR3 extends over 16 amino acids. CDR3 protein: CAISESRRGEPYEQYF. CDR3 in DNA: TGTGCCATCAGTGAGTCCCGACGGGGGGAGCCCTACGAGCAGTACTTC.

V is TRBV7-8 and J is TRBJ2-1, with D possibly matching TRBD2 (5 bases). CDR1 and CDR2 (germline): SGHVS, FQNEAQ. The CDR3 length is 16 residues. Trimming took off 0 bases at V and 6 bases at J, with 15 bases between the two ends. The DNA for the CDR3 is TGTGCCAGCAGCTTAGCGCGAGGGAAGTGGGGCAATGAGCAGTTCTTC. Its protein product is CASSLARGKWGNEQFF.

The V call is TRBV27, the J call TRBJ2-7, with 8 nucleotides matching TRBD1. CDR1 is MNHEY and CDR2 is SMNVEV in the germline V gene (reference sequence). The CDR3 runs to 15 residues. With V trimmed by 5 bases and J by 2 bases, 8 bases remained unmatched. The CDR3 nucleotides read TGTGCCAGCAGTACAACCGGGACAGGAACCTACGAGCAGTACTTC. It encodes CASSTTGTGTYEQYF.

The rearrangement joins TRBV2 to TRBJ1-1; TRBD1 aligns across 9 bases. Germline CDR1 is SNHLY and CDR2 is FYNNEI. J gave up 6 bases and V 6 bases, and 8 bases lay outside the gene matches. This CDR3 is 14 amino acids long. CDR3 DNA sequence: TGTGCCAGCAGAGCACAGGGGGCGTCCTCTGAAGCTTTCTTT. It specifies CASRAQGASSEAFF.

V usage is TRBV7-2 and J usage is TRBJ2-6; D is possibly TRBD1 (6 bases). Germline loops: CDR1 SGHTA, CDR2 FQGNSA. This CDR3 is built from 15 residues. Trimming shortened V by 4 bases and J by 2 bases, and 9 bases separated the two germline ends. CDR3 nucleotide sequence: TGTGCCAGCAGCTCCCAGGGGCCTGGGGCCAACGTCCTGACTTTC. Amino acids: CASSSQGPGANVLTF. Full variable domain (missing parts from reference TRBV7-2 and TRBJ2-6): GAGVSQSPSNKVTEKGKDVELRCDPISGHTALYWYRQSLGQGLEFLIYFQGNSAPDKSGLPSDRFSAERTGGSVSTLTIQRTQQEDSAVYLCASSSQGPGANVLTFGAGSRLTVL.

The chain recombines TRBV6-5 with TRBJ2-5; D perhaps matches TRBD2 (6 bases). Trimming stripped 4 bases from V and 7 bases from J, with 19 bases between. Looked up from germline, CDR1 is MNHEY and CDR2 is SVGAGI. This CDR3 comprises 15 residues. The CDR3 region has the DNA TGTGCCAGCAGTTTCGCGGTCCGGGGAGGTGGGACCCAGTACTTC. This sequence encodes CASSFAVRGGGTQYF.

The chain couples TRBV5-1 to TRBJ2-1; TRBD1 agrees at 11 bases. The germline gives CDR1 SGHRS, CDR2 YFSETQ. J gave up 7 bases and V 6 bases, and 6 bases lay outside the gene matches. The CDR3 totals 14 residues. The CDR3 sequence: CASKGQGAGNEQFF. The CDR3 nucleotides are TGCGCCAGCAAAGGACAGGGGGCTGGGAATGAGCAGTTCTTC.

This rearrangement joins TRBV9 to TRBJ1-5; 11 bases match TRBD1. This CDR3 has 14 residues. The V gene end was trimmed by 4 bases and the J gene end by 6 bases; junction bases not matched to a gene: 3. Germline CDR1 and CDR2: SGDLS and YYNGEE. The CDR3 DNA sequence: TGTGCCAGCAGCTCGGACAGGGGGCTTCAGCCCCAGCATTTT. Protein sequence: CASSSDRGLQPQHF.

The rearrangement joins TRBV10-3 to TRBJ1-2; D call uncertain. The CDR3 covers 11 residues. Between the trimmed V and J ends, which lost 3 bases and 8 bases, there was a span of 7 bases. CDR1 and CDR2 (germline): ENHRY, SYGVKD. The CDR3 DNA is TGTGCCATCAGTGACAGTCTCGGCTACACCTTC. This sequence encodes CAISDSLGYTF.

The chain uses TRBV28 and TRBJ1-3; D possibly corresponds to TRBD1 (5 bases). The CDR3 length is 12 residues. Between the trimmed V and J ends, which lost 4 bases and 4 bases, there was a span of 5 bases. Per the germline V gene, CDR1 is MDHEN and CDR2 is SYDVKM. This chain's CDR3 is CASSSGGNTIYF. In DNA form, the CDR3 reads TGTGCCAGCAGTTCAGGGGGAAACACCATATATTTT.

The V call is TRBV5-1, the J call TRBJ2-7; D unclear. Germline assignment: CDR1 SGHRS and CDR2 YFSETQ. V lost 4 bases and J lost 3, with 5 bases in between. The CDR3 has 11 residues. CDR3 coding DNA: TGCGCCAGCAGCCCGTTCTACGAGCAGTACTTC. The encoded protein is CASSPFYEQYF.

CDR3 in DNA: TGTGCCAGCAGCTTAGGCGGCAACACCGGGGAGCTGTTTTTT. Translating it yields CASSLGGNTGELFF. The genes are TRBV7-9 and TRBJ2-2; D is unresolved. The length of the CDR3 is 14 residues. CDR1 SEHNR and CDR2 FQNEAQ come from the germline V gene (reference sequence). V lost 1 base and J 2 bases, leaving 5 bases between the germline ends.

The chain couples TRBV6-6 to TRBJ2-7, with D possibly TRBD2 on 6 matching bases. CDR3 length: 13 residues. V was clipped by 5 bases and J by 0 bases, with 8 bases between them. Germline values: CDR1 MNHNY, CDR2 SVGAGI (reference sequence). The CDR3 sequence: CASSRRGSYEQYF. Here the CDR3 DNA reads TGTGCCAGCAGTAGGCGGGGCTCCTACGAGCAGTACTTC.

V usage is TRBV9 and J usage is TRBJ2-3, with a weak D call TRBD2 (6 bases). Germline V lookup: CDR1 SGDLS, CDR2 YYNGEE. Trimming removed 4 bases from V and 4 bases from J, with 16 bases in between. The length of the CDR3 is 15 residues. The CDR3 DNA reads as TGTGCCAGCAGCCCAAGGGCGGGGCTATCAGATACGCAGTATTTT. Translation: CASSPRAGLSDTQYF.

The chain carries TRBV27 and TRBJ2-3, with 8 bases aligning to TRBD1. V gave up 3 bases and J gave up 5 bases; unmatched junction bases: 4. In germline, CDR1 is MNHEY, CDR2 SMNVEV (reference sequence). The CDR3 has 14 residues. CDR3: CASSLDRAKDTQYF. The CDR3 bases are TGTGCCAGCAGTTTGGACAGGGCGAAAGATACGCAGTATTTT.

This rearrangement joins TRBV7-8 to TRBJ1-1; 9 bases map to TRBD1. Germline lookup yields CDR1 SGHVS and CDR2 FQNEAQ. The CDR3 runs 13 residues. V was pared by 5 bases and J by 8 bases, with 6 bases of the junction left unmatched. CDR3 in amino acids: CASSLRTGAEAFF. The CDR3 nucleotides are TGTGCCAGCAGCCTACGGACAGGGGCGGAAGCTTTCTTT. The variable domain in full, completed from reference TRBV7-8 and TRBJ1-1, reads GAGVSQSPRYKVAKRGQDVALRCDPISGHVSLFWYQQALGQGPEFLTYFQNEAQLDKSGLPSDRFFAERPEGSVSTLKIQRTQQEDSAVYLCASSLRTGAEAFFGQGTRLTVV.

A remark on this clone: Sequence at one end of the junction differs from germline and may be a read error. CDR3 sequence: CASSLEVVVSTGTQYF. The CDR3 DNA is TGTGCCAGCAGCTTGGAGGTGGTGGTTAGCACAGGTACGCAGTATTTT. This chain joins TRBV5-4 and TRBJ2-3; tentative D call: TRBD1 (5 bases). This CDR3 comprises 16 residues. The V gene's germline CDR1 is SGHNT and CDR2 YYREEE (reference sequence).

The CDR3 spells CASSPRGQGAYEQYF. As DNA, the CDR3 is TGTGCCAGCTCACCACGAGGACAGGGGGCCTACGAGCAGTACTTC. This chain uses TRBV18 with TRBJ2-7; 10 bases match TRBD1. J gave up 2 bases and V 1 base, and 2 bases lay outside the gene matches. This CDR3 is built from 15 residues. Looked up from germline, CDR1 is KGHSH and CDR2 is LQKENI.

This clone is called medium-sized based on its frequency. The CDR3 nucleotides read TGCGCCAGCAGCCAGGGGACTAGTGGTCCCTACGAGCAGTACTTC. It yields the protein CASSQGTSGPYEQYF. The chain is built from TRBV4-1 and TRBJ2-7; 8 bases agree with TRBD2. The germline V gene encodes CDR1 MGHRA and CDR2 YSYEKL. The J segment lost 2 bases and the V segment lost 3 bases, leaving 6 bases of the junction unmatched. The CDR3 has 15 residues.